What follows describes a single TCR beta chain. Its antigen remains unidentified. Repertoires were generated with immunoSEQ multiplex PCR, while TCRdb's copy carries only in-frame clones and drops some. The data hold roughly 140,000 clones, with approximately 90% observed a single time. There are 12 residues in the CDR3. From germline, CDR1 is LGHDT and CDR2 YNNKEL (reference sequence). The germline V and J ends were trimmed by 4 bases and 12 bases, with 15 bases remaining between them. This sample stems from a study of T cell responses to AZD1222 COVID-19 vaccine. Whole-study findings and limits: Sampling captured repertoires only after the peak T cell response. Nearly half of spike-specific TCRs reportedly target unmutated variant regions.

The sequenced sample was peripheral blood, obtained on day 0 of MenACWY control vaccination. This TCR derives from an adult in good health. V gene TRBV3-1 (or the pseudogene TRBV3-2) combines with J gene TRBJ1-1, with D perhaps matching TRBD1 (5 bases). CDR3 in amino acids: CASSPGNWWTFF. CDR3 DNA sequence: TGTGCCAGCAGCCCAGGGAACTGGTGGACTTTCTTT.